The present entry profiles one T cell receptor (beta chain) with its context. With 3 bases removed from V and 8 bases from J, the gap between germline ends came to 7 bases. Germline CDR1 is LGHDT and CDR2 is YNNKEL (reference sequence). The CDR3 totals 11 residues. This entry belongs to a study of blood T cell repertoires in COVID-19. Study-wide background: In each case, the material was cDNA or gDNA derived from T cells, B-cell-depleted T cells, or PBMCs.

In the source study's methods: Estimated nucleated cell counts came from reference gene primer amplification. Using immunoSEQ multiplex PCR, the repertoire was profiled, and TCRdb retains in-frame clones only, with some absent. Clone size and the V and J calls come from that table; the DNA yielded D and trimming. The sample records more than 150,000 clones, 82% being singletons. Specimen: PBMCs or T cells enriched from blood (not recorded which). The rearrangement joins TRBV3-1 (or the pseudogene TRBV3-2) to TRBJ1-2; a weak D match, TRBD1 (6 bases). The receptor comes from a man in his forties who had recovered from COVID-19. The CDR3: CASSHQGGYTF. Written as DNA, the CDR3 is TGTGCCAGCAGCCATCAGGGGGGCTACACCTTC.